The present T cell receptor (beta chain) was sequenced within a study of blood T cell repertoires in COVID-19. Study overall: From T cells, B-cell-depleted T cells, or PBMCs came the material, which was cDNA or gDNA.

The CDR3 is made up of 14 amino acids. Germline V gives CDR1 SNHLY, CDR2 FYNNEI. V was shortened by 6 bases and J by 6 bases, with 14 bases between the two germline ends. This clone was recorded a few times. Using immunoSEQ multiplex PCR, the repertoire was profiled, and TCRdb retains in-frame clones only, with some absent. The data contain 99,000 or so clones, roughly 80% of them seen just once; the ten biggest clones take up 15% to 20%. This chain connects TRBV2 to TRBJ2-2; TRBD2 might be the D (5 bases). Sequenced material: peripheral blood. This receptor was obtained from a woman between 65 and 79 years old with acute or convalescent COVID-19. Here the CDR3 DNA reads TGTGCCAGCAGAGCGGACGCATGGGCCGGGGAGCTGTTTTTT. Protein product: CASRADAWAGELFF.